This TCR beta chain was retrieved from a study of blood T cell repertoires in COVID-19. Turning to the study itself: The United States, Italy and Spain supplied acute and convalescent COVID-19 samples. Sources were T cells, B-cell-depleted T cells, or PBMCs; the material itself was cDNA or gDNA.

The CDR3 consists of 14 residues. Germline V gene data show CDR1 as KGHSH and CDR2 as LQKENI. Trimming stripped 1 base from V and 0 bases from J, with 7 bases between. Data came from immunoSEQ multiplex PCR; TCRdb stores just in-frame clones and leaves some out. The data show about 340,000 clones, 65% to 85% seen once. The V call is TRBV18, the J call TRBJ2-7; no reliable D call. The TCR comes from a man aged 25-45 years with active or convalescent COVID-19. Sequencing input: peripheral blood. The CDR3 spells CASSPQWLSYEQYF. The CDR3 DNA reads as TGTGCCAGCTCACCACAATGGCTCTCCTACGAGCAGTACTTC.